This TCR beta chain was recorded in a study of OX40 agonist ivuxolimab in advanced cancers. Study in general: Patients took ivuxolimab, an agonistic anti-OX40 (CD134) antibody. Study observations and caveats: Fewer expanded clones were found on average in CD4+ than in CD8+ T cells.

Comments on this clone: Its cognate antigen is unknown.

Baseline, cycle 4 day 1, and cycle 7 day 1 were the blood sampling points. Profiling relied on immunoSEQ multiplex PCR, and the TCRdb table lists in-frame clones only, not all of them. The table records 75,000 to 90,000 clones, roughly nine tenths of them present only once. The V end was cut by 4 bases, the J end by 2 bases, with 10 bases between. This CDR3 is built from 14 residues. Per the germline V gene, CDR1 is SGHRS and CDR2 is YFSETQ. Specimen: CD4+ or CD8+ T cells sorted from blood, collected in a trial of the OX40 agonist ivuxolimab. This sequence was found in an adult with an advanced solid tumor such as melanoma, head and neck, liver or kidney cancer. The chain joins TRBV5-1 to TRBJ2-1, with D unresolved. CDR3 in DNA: TGCGCCAGCAGCCCCGGGCCAACCTACAATGAGCAGTTCTTC. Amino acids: CASSPGPTYNEQFF. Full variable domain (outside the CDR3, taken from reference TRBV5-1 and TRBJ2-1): KAGVTQTPRYLIKTRGQQVTLSCSPISGHRSVSWYQQTPGQGLQFLFEYFSETQRNKGNFPGRFSGRQFSNSRSEMNVSTLELGDSALYLCASSPGPTYNEQFFGPGTRLTVL.